This T cell receptor beta chain was recorded in a study of early T cells in non-severe SARS-CoV-2 infection. Study summary: Investigators sequenced bulk RNA drawn from unsorted whole blood, and chains remained unpaired.

The protocol attached unique molecular identifiers to individual cDNA molecules. One entry per CDR3 protein, called by TCRdb with MiXCR from the 5' RACE reads. The sample contains over 55,000 distinct CDR3 sequences, about 9.3% of which appear only once. This clonotype was found a few times. The antigen is undetermined. Study-wide findings and caveats: Sequences matched to VDJdb favored anti-spike CD8 responses, while private and CD4 specificities were missed.

J lost 2 bases, V lost 6 bases, and 3 bases had no gene match. Germline assignment: CDR1 MDHEN and CDR2 SYDVKM. The CDR3 runs to 16 residues. The sequence derives from an adult who was a healthcare worker with PCR-confirmed SARS-CoV-2 infection or an uninfected control (not recorded which). This chain uses TRBV28 with TRBJ2-6, with 11 bases fitting TRBD1. The sequenced material came from whole blood. The DNA of the CDR3 is TGTGCCAGCAGGGGACAGGGGGTTACTGGGGCCAACGTCCTGACTTTC. It encodes CASRGQGVTGANVLTF.